A single TCR beta chain is shown here with its context. This clonotype was detected a few times. Its specific antigen is unknown. No qualities accompany the bases; no much larger clone lies one base away. The data belong to a study of post-analysis software for immune sequencing data (dated by TCRdb to about 2015). At the level of the whole study: Relapsing-remitting, secondary progressive and progressive-relapsing multiple sclerosis were recorded as disease courses, and subtype annotation was lacking for some patients. A subset of samples was prepared in parallel using single-end sample barcoding, then pooled and co-amplified after Illumina adapter ligation. The multiple sclerosis patient repertoires were compared with about a dozen previously published healthy control repertoires from donors aged about 6 to 26 years.

Overall results and qualifications from the work: The multiple sclerosis patient group was slightly younger than the control group. Multiple sclerosis patients had significantly lower normalized Chao1 diversity than controls, a result that suggests substantial peripheral T-cell clonal expansion. Strong co-clustering of samples prepared in the same batch was shown by direct clustering with F measure, prompting a batch-effect correction.

Library method: PCR. TCRdb records Illumina HiSeq 2500 as the sequencer. To reduce PCR and sequencing biases, unique molecular identifiers were built into the TCR beta cDNA libraries. Per 1 to 10 million input T cells, 500,000 or so cDNA molecules were obtained, such that each molecule approximated one T cell. The same protocol used for the earlier healthy control dataset was applied to prepare and sequence the patient libraries. Samples belonging to the same batch were prepared together, multiplexed and sequenced on a shared HiSeq lane. As for the original processing: Raw barcoded reads were processed with MIGEC, discarding single-read molecular identifier groups before consensus assembly and CDR3 extraction. Clonotype tables were post-analysed with VDJtools, and diversity was normalized by down-sampling all datasets to the smallest sample size. In repertoire overlap clustering, CDR3 amino acid sequences, but not nucleotide sequences, were matched to correct batch-related cross-sample contamination. Clones were called with MiXCR by TCRdb after fastp trimmed the public reads at Q25, and only in-frame beta chains were retained. All rows with the same CDR3 protein become a single entry with the most common DNA and genes. The V and J calls were determined by TCRdb, not by the authors. For this sample the table gives fewer than 850,000 distinct CDR3 sequences, of which 25% to 30% were detected only once. Around 0.56% of the sample goes to the ten largest clones.

To demonstrate the VDJtools post-analysis software, TCR beta repertoires were profiled from the peripheral blood of roughly 12 young patients with multiple sclerosis. The multiple sclerosis patients were children and adolescents ranging in age from about 6 to 16 years. The sequencing input was blood. This receptor was taken from a girl aged 10 to 17 with multiple sclerosis.

The bases read TGTGCCAGCAGCTCTACAGGGGGACCAAACACTGAAGCTTTCTTT. Protein translation: CASSSTGGPNTEAFF. Recombination connected TRBV5-5 to TRBJ1-1; 8 central bases correspond to TRBD1. The germline V gene encodes CDR1 SGHKS and CDR2 YYEKEE (reference sequence). V has 3 bases trimmed and J has 2 bases trimmed; junction bases matching no gene number 6. The CDR3 has 15 amino acids, counting the end cysteine and phenylalanine. Just CDR3 DNA is preserved here, 45 bases in frame from base 1.